A selection of T cell receptor beta chains follows, all from one sample in a study of blood T cell repertoires in COVID-19. TCRdb's table, derived via immunoSEQ multiplex PCR, lists solely in-frame clones and lacks some. The sample records some 80,000 clones, more than 60% being singletons. The sequencing sample was made of peripheral blood. Every receptor here comes from an elderly woman with active or convalescent COVID-19. Both conserved end residues are part of each CDR3. D genes are given only for firm matches. Clone sizes are given selectively: once, few, many, or a class where the clone is expanded.

j_gene	v_gene	abundance	d_gene	CDR3aa	CDR3nt
TRBJ2-5	TRBV9	.	.	CASNSQGLAETQYF	TGTGCCAGTAACTCCCAGGGGTTAGCAGAGACCCAGTACTTC
TRBJ1-6	TRBV30	.	.	CAWSADRLNSPLHF	TGTGCCTGGAGTGCGGACAGACTTAATTCACCCCTCCACTTT
TRBJ1-5	TRBV23-1	.	.	CASSPGRANQPQHF	TGCGCCAGCAGTCCGGGCAGGGCCAATCAGCCCCAGCATTTT
TRBJ2-3	TRBV7-2	.	TRBD1	CASSQGGTDTQYF	TGTGCCAGCAGCCAGGGGGGCACAGATACGCAGTATTTT
TRBJ2-7	TRBV19	.	TRBD2	CASSSSSGAFEEQYF	TGTGCCAGTAGTAGCTCTAGCGGAGCCTTCGAGGAGCAGTACTTC
TRBJ1-2	TRBV6-5	.	TRBD1	CASSYSATGAGYGYTF	TGTGCCAGCAGTTACTCAGCGACAGGGGCAGGCTATGGCTACACCTTC
TRBJ2-3	TRBV7-9	.	TRBD1	CASSRTRTGMSTDTQYF	TGTGCCAGCAGTAGAACCCGGACAGGGATGAGCACAGATACGCAGTATTTT
TRBJ1-5	TRBV28	.	.	CASSYQVQPQHF	TGTGCCAGCAGTTACCAGGTTCAGCCCCAGCATTTT
TRBJ2-7	TRBV5-8	.	.	CASSLEGDEQYF	TGTGCCAGCAGCTTGGAGGGGGACGAGCAGTACTTC
TRBJ1-1	TRBV12-3/TRBV12-4	.	.	CASSSSRNTEAFF	TGTGCCAGCAGTTCATCTAGGAACACTGAAGCTTTCTTT
TRBJ2-7	TRBV2	.	.	CASTISPSSYEQYF	TGTGCCAGCACTATCTCACCTTCCTCCTACGAGCAGTACTTC
TRBJ1-3	TRBV7-2	once	.	CASSLAPRESGNTIYF	TGTGCCAGCAGCTTAGCGCCGCGTGAGTCTGGAAACACCATATATTTT
TRBJ2-1	TRBV27	.	TRBD2	CASGRTSGGAYEQFF	TGTGCCAGCGGGAGAACTAGCGGGGGGGCCTATGAGCAGTTCTTC
TRBJ2-2	TRBV5-1	.	TRBD2	CASSLRGVYTGELFF	TGCGCCAGCAGCTTGCGGGGGGTGTACACCGGGGAGCTGTTTTTT
TRBJ1-1	TRBV28	.	.	CASSSSDSLTEAFF	TGTGCCAGCAGTTCGTCGGACAGTCTGACTGAAGCTTTCTTT
TRBJ2-1	TRBV7-2	.	TRBD1	CASSPGQGRNEQFF	TGTGCCAGCAGCCCCGGACAGGGTCGCAATGAGCAGTTCTTC
TRBJ1-2	TRBV18	once	TRBD1	CASSPRSFLGTVGAYGYTF	TGTGCCAGCTCACCACGCAGCTTTTTAGGGACAGTCGGGGCGTATGGCTACACCTTC
TRBJ1-6	TRBV4-3	.	.	CASSHSRLLSGSPLHF	TGCGCCAGCAGCCACTCTCGACTGTTGTCGGGTTCACCCCTCCACTTT
TRBJ2-5	TRBV2	.	TRBD1	CASRETGATGETQYF	TGTGCCAGCAGGGAGACAGGGGCCACGGGAGAGACCCAGTACTTC
TRBJ2-2	TRBV9	.	TRBD2	CASSVVSGGDTGELFF	TGTGCCAGCAGCGTAGTCAGCGGGGGAGACACCGGGGAGCTGTTTTTT
TRBJ1-2	TRBV2	.	TRBD1	CASTDPRTGTIYNYGYTF	TGTGCCAGCACCGACCCCCGGACAGGAACAATATATAACTATGGCTACACCTTC
TRBJ1-5	TRBV5-5	.	.	CASSLAIGRGMSNQPQHF	TGTGCCAGCAGCTTGGCCATAGGGAGAGGAATGAGCAATCAGCCCCAGCATTTT
TRBJ1-2	TRBV2	.	TRBD1	CASRPQGIIGYTF	TGTGCCAGCCGACCACAGGGGATCATTGGCTACACCTTC
TRBJ1-3	TRBV29-1	many	.	CSVALLNTIYF	TGCAGCGTGGCTCTTTTAAACACCATATATTTT
TRBJ2-1	TRBV28	.	TRBD2	CASRPPGLSSYNEQFF	TGTGCCAGCAGGCCTCCGGGACTATCCTCCTACAATGAGCAGTTCTTC
TRBJ1-2	TRBV19	.	.	CASTGIYGYTF	TGTGCCAGTACAGGGATCTATGGCTACACCTTC
TRBJ2-1	TRBV12-3/TRBV12-4	many	TRBD1	CASTLDRSKQFF	TGTGCCAGCACCCTGGACAGGTCAAAGCAGTTCTTC
TRBJ2-5	TRBV6-5	once	TRBD2	CASSYWAGGKETQYF	TGTGCCAGCAGTTACTGGGCGGGGGGAAAAGAGACCCAGTACTTC
TRBJ1-5	TRBV27	medium-sized	.	CASSLLRGVGNQPQHF	TGTGCCAGCAGTTTATTACGGGGGGTCGGCAATCAGCCCCAGCATTTT
TRBJ1-4	TRBV5-4	once	.	CASSLDPGENEKLFF	TGTGCCAGCAGCTTGGACCCAGGGGAAAATGAAAAACTGTTTTTT
TRBJ2-3	TRBV6-2/TRBV6-3	once	TRBD2	CASSQTSGGADTQYF	TGTGCCAGCAGTCAGACTAGCGGGGGCGCAGATACGCAGTATTTT
TRBJ2-6	TRBV6-5	.	.	CASRDRSGANVLTF	TGTGCCAGCAGAGACAGATCTGGGGCCAACGTCCTGACTTTC
TRBJ1-3	TRBV9	.	.	CASSVAPQGTGGNTIYF	TGTGCCAGCAGCGTAGCTCCCCAGGGTACAGGTGGAAACACCATATATTTT
TRBJ1-2	TRBV27	.	.	CASSLSPGGTGYTF	TGTGCCAGCAGTTTATCCCCGGGGGGTACCGGCTACACCTTC
TRBJ2-3	TRBV7-3	.	.	CASSLTPADTQYF	TGTGCCAGCAGCTTAACGCCGGCAGATACGCAGTATTTT
TRBJ2-3	TRBV10-2	.	TRBD2	CASRLAGGNSDTQYF	TGCGCCAGTCGACTAGCGGGGGGGAATTCAGATACGCAGTATTTT
TRBJ2-1	TRBV2	.	TRBD2	CASNGGASYNEQFF	TGTGCCAGCAACGGGGGGGCCTCCTACAATGAGCAGTTCTTC
TRBJ1-1	TRBV6-5	.	.	CASGRGDTEAFF	TGTGCCAGCGGGAGGGGGGACACTGAAGCTTTCTTT
TRBJ2-5	TRBV4-3	.	.	CASSQGQFQETQYF	TGCGCCAGCAGCCAAGGGCAGTTCCAAGAGACCCAGTACTTC
TRBJ2-1	TRBV5-6	.	.	CASSLAGRTYNEQFF	TGTGCCAGCAGCTTAGCAGGGAGGACCTACAATGAGCAGTTCTTC
TRBJ2-7	TRBV21-1	.	.	CASSEAEGTGASQGAYEQYF	TGTGCCAGCAGCGAAGCGGAGGGGACAGGGGCGTCTCAAGGGGCCTACGAGCAGTACTTC
TRBJ2-1	TRBV2	.	.	CASSESTGPNSYNEQFF	TGTGCCAGCAGTGAATCAACAGGCCCCAACTCCTACAATGAGCAGTTCTTC
TRBJ1-2	TRBV27	.	TRBD1	CASRLQGGMDGYTF	TGTGCCAGCAGACTACAGGGGGGGATGGATGGCTACACCTTC
TRBJ1-6	TRBV6-1	medium-sized	.	CASSENGRGNSPLHF	TGTGCCAGCAGTGAAAATGGCAGGGGCAATTCACCCCTCCACTTT
TRBJ1-4	TRBV9	.	TRBD1	CASSSSGQEDEKLFF	TGTGCCAGCAGCTCCTCGGGACAGGAGGATGAAAAACTGTTTTTT
TRBJ2-5	TRBV5-6	.	TRBD2	CASSDLTSGGPIQETQYF	TGTGCCAGCAGCGATTTGACTAGCGGGGGCCCCATCCAAGAGACCCAGTACTTC
TRBJ2-5	TRBV20-1	.	.	CSTGGAGTQYF	TGCAGTACTGGGGGGGCAGGGACCCAGTACTTC
TRBJ1-1	TRBV6-5	few	TRBD1	CATDRGTEAFF	TGTGCCACCGACAGGGGGACTGAAGCTTTCTTT
TRBJ2-3	TRBV20-1	once	TRBD2	CSASPTSGAITDTQYF	TGCAGTGCTAGTCCCACTAGCGGGGCCATCACAGATACGCAGTATTTT
TRBJ2-1	TRBV6-4	.	TRBD2	CASSETAGGHEQFF	TGTGCCAGCAGTGAAACGGCGGGGGGGCATGAGCAGTTCTTC